Below, one T cell receptor beta chain is given with its context. There are many counts of this clonotype. Its antigen is not yet known. No per-base quality is available; no much larger clone lies one base away. The data were taken from a study of T cells in Graves' hyperthyroidism and ophthalmopathy (dated by TCRdb to the late 2010s). About the full investigation: Peripheral blood samples were taken at the time of initial diagnosis, prior to any treatment. After sampling, hyperthyroidism patients received methimazole starting at 30 mg daily, and ophthalmopathy patients received high-dose intravenous methylprednisolone. The 90 to 100 discovery patients were randomly split 7:3 into training and test sets. To identify distinguishing TCR V-J signatures, a discovery cohort of 100 patients was used, comprising 40 to 45 with Graves' ophthalmopathy and 55 to 65 with stable Graves' hyperthyroidism. The paper describes TCR Vbeta CDR3 sequencing of roughly 130 peripheral blood samples, made up of some 40 ophthalmopathy patients, 70 to 75 hyperthyroidism patients and 17 progressor patients. Prospective prediction of ophthalmopathy was tested in an independent validation cohort consisting of 18 to 20 hyperthyroidism patients and around 17 patients who later progressed to ophthalmopathy. The study also compared thyroid tissue and blood T-cell repertoires from several Graves' hyperthyroidism patients. The paper's findings and limits, for the study overall: Ophthalmopathy was separated from stable hyperthyroidism by a 13 V-J signature model, with approximately 86% sensitivity and 81% to 83% specificity obtained in cross-validation and 80%/75% obtained in testing. In validation, progression to ophthalmopathy was predicted by the model with 65% to 71% sensitivity and just over 72% specificity, a median of 6.5 months before onset. Sample size was not statistically predetermined, and blinding of investigators to group allocation was not performed. Most expanded thyroid clonotypes (frequency above 0.001) were also found in blood, which suggests that blood repertoires may mirror thyroid immune responses.

The TCR beta CDR3 regions were amplified from the RNA transcripts. A first-round RT-PCR of the TCR CDR3 used the HTBI primer set with the Qiagen OneStep RT-PCR kit. Libraries were constructed in a second round of multiplex PCR, after which size selection and purification were carried out. Sequencing of the libraries was done on an Illumina HiSeq2000 using paired-end 100 bp reads. The original pipeline was this. SOAPnuke was used to process the raw data, with reads discarded if the reads contained adapters or uncalled bases, had a mean Phred below 15, or lacked an exact constant-primer or identifier match. COPE v1.2.5 was used to merge high-quality paired reads, and clonotypes were defined as unique nucleotide sequences. MiTCR v1.1 was used to align clonotypes to the IMGT TRBV, TRBD and TRBJ reference segments. The analysis included only V-J combinations with a frequency above 0.0001, which together covered 99% to 99.2% of the repertoires. A TCS score was defined as the ratio between F50 (clonal expansion) and ExV (chaos), using BLOSUM62-based TCRdist between CDR3 peptides within each V-J. Welch's t-statistics and random forest reduced around 520 V-J features to 10 to 15, which were used in a naive Bayes classifier (R e1071). TCRdb ran its own pipeline on the public reads, namely fastp trimming at Q25 and MiXCR clone calling, and kept in-frame beta chains. A single entry per CDR3 protein holds the most common genes and DNA from its merged rows. In this record, the V and J calls reflect TCRdb's handling and not the investigators' own analysis. For this sample there are a few hundred thousand distinct CDR3 sequences; roughly 15% appear just once. In total, the top ten clones hold around 13% of the sample.

Deletion took 2 bases off V and 6 bases off J, with a span of 16 bases between the germline ends. The CDR3 numbers 16 residues from cysteine through phenylalanine. Only the CDR3 DNA stays, 48 bases, in frame from base 1. Stable Graves' hyperthyroidism was defined as no progression to ophthalmopathy during 18 months of follow-up. Hyperthyroidism patients were newly diagnosed, with disease duration under 2 months, and aged 18 to 65 years. Any patient with an uncontrolled infection, another autoimmune disease, pregnancy or lactation was excluded. Diagnoses relied on clinical symptoms, serum thyroxine and TRAb, thyroid ultrasound and orbital computed tomography. PBMCs were isolated from about 9 ml of fresh peripheral blood by Ficoll-Paque density gradient centrifugation. Total RNA was extracted using Trizol reagent, and RNA quality was assessed on an Agilent 2100 Bioanalyzer.

Sequences were obtained from blood. The rearrangement joined TRBV12-3 or TRBV12-4 to TRBJ1-4; a tentative D match to TRBD1 spans 5 bases. This clonotype was obtained from a woman aged 40 to 49 with Graves' hyperthyroidism. The CDR3 has the sequence CASSLSREGRDEKLFF. The nucleotide sequence reads as follows: TGTGCCAGCAGTTTAAGCAGGGAGGGTCGGGATGAAAAACTGTTTTTT.